One and the same sample provided the 20 T cell receptor beta chains below, sequenced in a study of OX40 agonist ivuxolimab in advanced cancers. Sequenced by immunoSEQ multiplex PCR; TCRdb stores in-frame clones only, minus some. Of about 84,000 clones in the sample, roughly nine tenths were seen once. The sequencing here drew on CD4+ or CD8+ T cells sorted from blood, taken in a trial of the OX40 agonist ivuxolimab. These receptors came from an adult with an advanced solid tumor such as melanoma, head and neck, liver or kidney cancer.

This sequence joins TRBV9 and TRBJ2-2; D may correspond to TRBD1 or TRBD2 (5 bases each). The CDR3 extends over 14 amino acids. Germline CDR1 reads SGDLS; CDR2 reads YYNGEE. Trimming shortened V by 2 bases and J by 7 bases, and 12 bases separated the two germline ends. The CDR3 sequence is CASSVDGTDGELFF. The CDR3 coding sequence is TGTGCCAGCAGCGTTGACGGGACGGACGGGGAGCTGTTTTTT.

The chain links TRBV27 to TRBJ2-7; D is undetermined. This CDR3 is built from 13 residues. In germline, CDR1 is MNHEY, CDR2 SMNVEV (reference sequence). Trimming removed 2 bases from V and 2 bases from J, with 7 bases in between. The CDR3 reads CASSLRQTYEQYF. The CDR3 DNA follows: TGTGCCAGCAGTTTACGGCAGACCTACGAGCAGTACTTC.

The chain has TRBV19 and TRBJ1-4; D unclear. Germline CDR1 reads LNHDA; CDR2 reads SQIVND (reference sequence). This CDR3 is 16 amino acids long. V dropped 7 bases and J dropped 0 bases, with 15 bases sitting between them. The CDR3 DNA is TGTGCCAGTATGGGTAAACGGTCTGCAACTAATGAAAAACTGTTTTTT. Protein: CASMGKRSATNEKLFF.

The rearrangement joins TRBV11-2 to TRBJ2-1; 11 positions match TRBD2. Germline trimming cut 1 base from V and 6 bases from J; bases unmatched to any gene: 2. Germline CDR1 is SGHAT and CDR2 is FQNNGV. The CDR3 runs 15 residues. CDR3 in amino acids: CASSLGLAGTNEQFF. The CDR3 DNA is TGTGCCAGCAGCTTAGGACTAGCGGGGACCAATGAGCAGTTCTTC.

The chain is built from TRBV5-1 and TRBJ2-7; 10 nucleotides match TRBD1. The germline gives CDR1 SGHRS, CDR2 YFSETQ. The trim removed 4 bases at V and 5 bases at J, leaving 9 bases unmatched. The CDR3 covers 15 residues. The CDR3 here is CASSPPRTGGNEQYF. CDR3 DNA: TGCGCCAGCAGCCCCCCGAGGACAGGGGGAAACGAGCAGTACTTC.

The chain recombines TRBV19 with TRBJ1-1; weak D call: TRBD1 (5 bases). The CDR3 consists of 12 residues. V was trimmed by 7 bases and J by 5 bases, leaving 11 bases between them. Per the germline V gene, CDR1 is LNHDA and CDR2 is SQIVND (reference sequence). CDR3 residues: CASMTAGTEAFF. Here the CDR3 DNA reads TGTGCCAGTATGACAGCCGGGACTGAAGCTTTCTTT.

The V gene is TRBV18, the J gene TRBJ2-7; D not certain. V gave up 2 bases and J gave up 3 bases, with 5 bases separating them. The CDR3 spans 12 residues. Germline CDR1 and CDR2: KGHSH and LQKENI. CDR3 sequence reads: CASSPGNYEQYF. The CDR3 DNA reads TGTGCCAGCTCACCAGGGAACTACGAGCAGTACTTC.

The V call is TRBV28, the J call TRBJ2-3; no clear D. Germline values: CDR1 MDHEN, CDR2 SYDVKM. Between the trimmed V and J ends, which lost 3 bases and 5 bases, there was a span of 6 bases. The CDR3 contains 12 residues. CDR3: CASSLVGDTQYF. CDR3 DNA sequence: TGTGCCAGCAGTTTGGTTGGAGATACGCAGTATTTT.

V and J are TRBV5-1 and TRBJ2-7, with D possibly TRBD2 on 5 matching bases. With 0 bases removed from V and 3 bases from J, the gap between germline ends came to 13 bases. CDR1 and CDR2 from the germline V gene are SGHRS and YFSETQ. The CDR3 is 15 residues long. The CDR3: CASSLASKAGYEQYF. DNA for the CDR3: TGCGCCAGCAGCTTGGCCTCGAAGGCGGGCTACGAGCAGTACTTC.

The chain is built from TRBV4-1 and TRBJ1-5; 11 nucleotides match TRBD1. The J segment lost 5 bases and the V segment lost 6 bases, leaving 6 bases of the junction unmatched. CDR3 size: 15 residues. Germline V gene sequence: CDR1 MGHRA, CDR2 YSYEKL. CDR3 amino acids: CASRRTGGPYQPQHF. In DNA form, the CDR3 reads TGCGCCAGCAGGCGGACAGGGGGCCCGTATCAGCCCCAGCATTTT.

To note about this clone: One junction end disagrees with the germline gene, perhaps due to a read error. This chain connects TRBV28 to TRBJ2-7; 9 positions agree with TRBD1. Germline loops: CDR1 MDHEN, CDR2 SYDVKM. The CDR3 is 13 amino acids. Here the CDR3 reads CASSSVGGNRGQF. The CDR3 DNA reads TGTGCCAGCAGTTCAGTCGGCGGCAACAGGGGGCAGTTC.

The chain joins TRBV10-2 to TRBJ2-7; possibly TRBD2 for D (7 bases). Trimming took 7 bases from V and 3 from J, leaving 13 bases between them. The CDR3 is 13 amino acids. Germline-derived CDR1 and CDR2 are WSHSY and SAAADI. CDR3 bases: TGCGCCAGCATTGGGGGGGCCCGCTACGAGCAGTACTTC. This gives the protein CASIGGARYEQYF.

This clone has only one observation. DNA of the CDR3: TGTGCCAGCAGTCGGGACAGGGTGAACACTGAAGCTTTCTTT. This sequence encodes CASSRDRVNTEAFF. This chain links TRBV6-5 with TRBJ1-1; TRBD1 matches 9 bases. The CDR3 consists of 14 residues. The junction had 1 base not matched to a gene; V was cut back by 5 bases and J by 0 bases. Looked up from germline, CDR1 is MNHEY and CDR2 is SVGAGI.

The gene calls are TRBV5-4 and TRBJ1-1; possibly TRBD1 for D (5 bases). V was trimmed by 0 bases and J by 1 base, leaving 7 bases between them. Germline V gene data show CDR1 as SGHNT and CDR2 as YYREEE (reference sequence). There are 14 residues in the CDR3. CDR3 sequence (DNA): TGTGCCAGCAGCTTGGTCGGGGGGAACACTGAAGCTTTCTTT. As protein: CASSLVGGNTEAFF.

The rearrangement uses TRBV19 and TRBJ1-2, with no clear D. The CDR3 runs 12 residues. V was cut by 10 bases and J by 4 bases, with 13 bases left in between. CDR1 LNHDA and CDR2 SQIVND come from the germline V gene (reference sequence). The CDR3 region has the DNA TGTGCCACGCGCCCGGGCACCTATGGCTACACCTTC. Its translation is CATRPGTYGYTF.

The rearrangement uses TRBV5-4 and TRBJ1-3; TRBD1 might be the D (5 bases). V dropped 1 base and J dropped 2 bases, with 7 bases sitting between them. The CDR3 is 14 residues long. Germline loops: CDR1 SGHNT, CDR2 YYREEE (reference sequence). The CDR3 region has the DNA TGTGCCAGCAGCTTGAGGGGAGCTGGAAACACCATATATTTT. It encodes CASSLRGAGNTIYF.

This chain joins TRBV27 and TRBJ2-7, with D perhaps TRBD1 (5 bases). The CDR3 is 16 residues long. Trimming shortened V by 4 bases and J by 2 bases, and 18 bases separated the two germline ends. Looked up from germline, CDR1 is MNHEY and CDR2 is SMNVEV (reference sequence). The CDR3 sequence: CASSSRQPSYPYEQYF. DNA of the CDR3: TGTGCCAGCAGTTCACGACAGCCTTCCTACCCCTACGAGCAGTACTTC.

This chain connects TRBV29-1 to TRBJ1-4, with 9 bases fitting TRBD1. J was trimmed by 11 bases and V by 6 bases; bases with no gene match: 10. The CDR3 totals 13 residues. Per germline, CDR1 SQVTM and CDR2 ANQGSEA. CDR3: CSVGQGSGGKLFF. The CDR3 DNA follows: TGCAGCGTAGGACAGGGGTCTGGGGGGAAACTGTTTTTT.

This chain links TRBV6-1 with TRBJ1-1, with a possible D match to TRBD1 (5 bases). CDR1 is MNHNS and CDR2 is SASEGT in the germline V gene. Trimming took 6 bases from V and 0 from J, leaving 8 bases between them. CDR3 length: 13 residues. CDR3 region: CASRRQMNTEAFF. As DNA, the CDR3 is TGTGCCAGCAGAAGACAGATGAACACTGAAGCTTTCTTT.

The chain is built from TRBV7-9 and TRBJ2-2; D may be TRBD1 (5 bases). The V end was cut by 1 base, the J end by 5 bases, with 8 bases between. Germline V lookup: CDR1 SEHNR, CDR2 FQNEAQ (reference sequence). This CDR3 contains 14 residues. The CDR3 DNA is TGTGCCAGCAGCTTAGGGACATGGACCGGGGAGCTGTTTTTT. Protein sequence: CASSLGTWTGELFF. Using reference TRBV7-9 and TRBJ2-2 for the parts outside the CDR3, the full variable domain is DTGVSQNPRHKITKRGQNVTFRCDPISEHNRLYWYRQTLGQGPEFLTYFQNEAQLEKSRLLSDRFSAERPKGSFSTLEIQRTEQGDSAMYLCASSLGTWTGELFFGEGSRLTVL.